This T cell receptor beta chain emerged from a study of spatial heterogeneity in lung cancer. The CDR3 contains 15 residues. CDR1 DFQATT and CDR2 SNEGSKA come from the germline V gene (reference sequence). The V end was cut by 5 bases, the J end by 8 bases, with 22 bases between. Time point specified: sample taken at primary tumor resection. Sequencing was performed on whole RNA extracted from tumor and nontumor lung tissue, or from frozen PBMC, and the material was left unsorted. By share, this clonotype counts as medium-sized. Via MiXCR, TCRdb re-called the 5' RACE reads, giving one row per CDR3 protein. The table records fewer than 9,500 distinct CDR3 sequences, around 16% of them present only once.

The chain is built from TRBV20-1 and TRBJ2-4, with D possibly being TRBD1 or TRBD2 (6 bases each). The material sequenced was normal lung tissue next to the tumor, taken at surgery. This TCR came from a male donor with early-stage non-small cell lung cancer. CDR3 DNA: TGCAGTGCTCGCCCCGAGAATAAGGAGGGGGACATTCAGTACTTC. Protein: CSARPENKEGDIQYF.